The sample holds many counts of the clone carrying this T cell receptor beta chain. The CDR3 has 15 residues. The germline V gene has CDR1 SQVTM and CDR2 ANQGSEA. V lost 4 bases and J lost 8; bases outside the gene matches: 15. The data were taken from a study of human T cells and chemical hapten exposure. TCRdb reprocessed the RACE reads with MiXCR, giving one entry per CDR3 protein. This repertoire shows 75,000 to 95,000 distinct CDR3 sequences, about 10% found once; its top ten account for 3.5%. Time point here: patch test 1, 2 weeks after DPC sensitization. As for treatment: therapeutic diphenylcyclopropenone sensitization with weekly scalp DPC.

The source is an older woman with alopecia areata. Some clones in this sample may be carry-over from other donors' samples. The specimen was whole blood, collected in connection with sensitization to the hapten diphenylcyclopropenone (DPC). V usage is TRBV29-1 and J usage is TRBJ1-2; 8 nucleotides agree with TRBD1. Here the CDR3 reads CSVGGTGFLVSGYTF. As DNA, the CDR3 is TGCAGCGTTGGAGGGACAGGTTTTCTTGTGTCGGGCTACACCTTC.